Listed below are T cell receptor beta chains from one sample, sequenced in a study of graft-versus-host responses after intestinal transplantation. Their antigens remain unidentified. Produced via immunoSEQ multiplex PCR; TCRdb's table is partial and in-frame only. The sample has some 48,000 clones; approximately 84% are singletons. Sample: unstimulated CD4+ T cells sorted from spleen or lymph node cells, taken before transplant. The receptors originated from a human donor who was the organ donor for an intestinal transplant. Each CDR3 is given with its conserved first and last residue. Each record gives: V gene, J gene, D gene, CDR3 protein. The D gene is left open where the match is weak.

TRBV15,TRBJ2-3,NA,CATSTPWPAVRGTDTQYF
TRBV18,TRBJ2-7,TRBD2,CASSDTGLAGGLPSGQYF
TRBV9,TRBJ2-1,TRBD2,CASSVEGSGISSSYNEQFF
TRBV7-6,TRBJ2-1,TRBD2,CASSLGLAERQFF
TRBV6-1,TRBJ2-7,TRBD2,CASTRAGLSYEQYF
TRBV2,TRBJ2-3,TRBD2,CASSEARTSGPTDTQYF
TRBV7-2,TRBJ1-1,NA,CASSLADAAFF
TRBV5-1,TRBJ2-1,TRBD2,CASSFIAGLSYNEQFF
TRBV7-7,TRBJ2-5,NA,CASSLSGLETQYF
TRBV18,TRBJ1-1,NA,CASSPVRIMNTEAFF
TRBV7-9,TRBJ2-1,NA,CASSLYSGGNEQFF
TRBV11-2,TRBJ2-3,NA,CASSLDGTSTDTQYF
TRBV19,TRBJ2-6,TRBD1,CASSIMGQGGGANVLTF
TRBV20-1,TRBJ1-2,NA,CSARQGYGYTF
TRBV7-2,TRBJ2-1,TRBD2,CASSLVPSGIAYNEQFF
TRBV6-6,TRBJ2-7,NA,CASSPGRGRFYEQYF
TRBV11-3,TRBJ1-1,NA,CASSLDGGIRAAEAFF
TRBV5-1,TRBJ2-2,TRBD1,CASSLSGTGLTGELFF
TRBV11-3,TRBJ2-7,NA,CASSLDTYEQYF
TRBV15,TRBJ2-5,TRBD1,CATSRDRGAQETQYF